This TCR beta chain is drawn from a study of cytomegalovirus exposure and HLA in healthy donors. This clone has only a few counts. Different DNA sequences within this sample yield the same CDR3. CDR1 and CDR2 (germline): SGHRS, YFSETQ. The CDR3 has 14 amino acids. V shed 0 bases and J shed 4 bases, with 10 bases lying between them. 60 Vbeta and 13 Jbeta primers were used in PCR. Method: immunoSEQ multiplex PCR; TCRdb's copy keeps in-frame clones and lacks some. The data show 85,000 to 100,000 clones, with around nine tenths seen just once and about a tenth held by the top ten. The sequence derives from a man aged 25 to 40 in good health and CMV-seropositive. The specimen was PBMCs. The chain has TRBV5-1 and TRBJ1-1; TRBD1 might be the D (6 bases). The CDR3 loop is CASSLAGDSTEAFF. The CDR3, as DNA: TGCGCCAGCAGCTTGGCAGGGGATTCCACTGAAGCTTTCTTT.